This T cell receptor beta chain was identified during a study of T cells in Graves' hyperthyroidism and ophthalmopathy. Study overall: Specimen type is peripheral blood, collected at initial diagnosis prior to any treatment.

Ophthalmopathy patients showed a Clinical Activity Score of at least 3, NOSPECS grade of at least 4 and duration under 3 months. Using 9.5 to 10 ml of fresh peripheral blood, PBMCs were prepared. The length of the CDR3 is 16 residues. V lost 4 bases and J lost 2; bases outside the gene matches: 8. Germline-derived CDR1 and CDR2 are MNHEY and SVGEGT. Regions amplified from RNA transcripts were the TCR beta CDR3 regions. A set of HTBI primers served as the primers for a first-round RT-PCR of the TCR CDR3. TCRdb called the multiplex PCR reads again in MiXCR, with one record for every CDR3 protein. The data contain hundreds of thousands of distinct CDR3 sequences, around 24% of them seen just once; the ten biggest clones take up approximately 10%.

Material: blood. This chain links TRBV6-2 or TRBV6-3 with TRBJ2-7, with 10 bases matching TRBD2. This sequence originates from a woman aged 30 to 39 with Graves' ophthalmopathy. CDR3 nucleotide sequence: TGTGCCAGCAGTTCCGGGACTAGCGCCCTCCCCTACGAGCAGTACTTC. Protein product: CASSSGTSALPYEQYF.